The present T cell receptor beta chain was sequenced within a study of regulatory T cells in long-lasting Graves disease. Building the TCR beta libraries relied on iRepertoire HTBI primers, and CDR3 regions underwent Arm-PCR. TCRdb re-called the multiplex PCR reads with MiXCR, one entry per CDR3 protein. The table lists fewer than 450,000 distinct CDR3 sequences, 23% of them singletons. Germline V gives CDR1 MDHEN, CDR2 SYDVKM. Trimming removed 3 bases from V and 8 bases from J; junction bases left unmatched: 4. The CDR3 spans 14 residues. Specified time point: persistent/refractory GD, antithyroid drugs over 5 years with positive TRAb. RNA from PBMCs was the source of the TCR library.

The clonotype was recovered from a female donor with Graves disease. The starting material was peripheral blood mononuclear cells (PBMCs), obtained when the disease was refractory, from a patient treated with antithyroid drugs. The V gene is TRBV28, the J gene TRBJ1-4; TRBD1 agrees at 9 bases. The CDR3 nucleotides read TGTGCCAGCAGTTTGGGGACAGGGCTCGAAAAACTGTTTTTT. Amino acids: CASSLGTGLEKLFF.